A selection of T cell receptor beta chains follows, all from one sample in a study of early T cells in non-severe SARS-CoV-2 infection. A single record per CDR3 protein comes from TCRdb applying MiXCR to the 5' RACE reads. The table has some 50,000 distinct CDR3 sequences, about 9.3% seen once. The sequenced sample was whole blood. All receptors come from an adult who was a healthcare worker with PCR-confirmed SARS-CoV-2 infection or an uninfected control (not recorded which). The CDR3 runs from the conserved cysteine through the conserved F or W.

v_gene,j_gene,CDR3aa
TRBV15,TRBJ1-5,CAISRAGDRFLRQPQHF
TRBV7-3,TRBJ2-1,CASSPESEVYNEQFF
TRBV5-8,TRBJ1-5,CASSSYSNQPQHF
TRBV9,TRBJ2-1,CASSVEGVGYNEQFF
TRBV7-6,TRBJ2-1,CASSLARTSEQFF
TRBV27,TRBJ1-5,CASRGTGGFQPQHF
TRBV7-2,TRBJ2-3,CASRIGGSTDTQYF
TRBV12-3/TRBV12-4,TRBJ2-3,CASTRTSGDTDTQYF
TRBV5-1,TRBJ1-1,CASSILGDTYAFF
TRBV7-8,TRBJ2-7,CASSLVTVSSYEQYF
TRBV19,TRBJ2-3,CASSIGTTGDTQYF
TRBV11-2,TRBJ2-3,CASSTRGNQMFPQYF
TRBV15,TRBJ1-4,CATSRVPSLGYEKLFF
TRBV4-3,TRBJ2-3,CASSQDLGPGADTQYF
TRBV20-1,TRBJ1-5,CSASSPSTGFNQPQHF
TRBV11-2,TRBJ1-1,CASRGPGDTEAFF